This T cell receptor beta chain was documented in a study of blood T cells in healthy people across ages. Combining a sample-barcoded 5' primer with a J-beta primer mix, a second PCR ran for roughly 7 to 12 cycles. TCRdb itself ran the 5' RACE reads through MiXCR, one entry per CDR3 protein. This sample carries about 590,000 distinct CDR3 sequences, approximately 30% of them seen once, and the ten largest clones take 15% to 17%. Germline CDR1 is ENHRY and CDR2 is SYGVKD. CDR3 size: 16 residues. For this clonotype: This may stem from a read error, because a much larger clone lies one nucleotide away.

This chain uses TRBV10-3 with TRBJ1-4, with D possibly TRBD1 on 6 matching bases. Input material: blood. This clonotype was sampled from a woman of 80 years or more in good health. CDR3 DNA: TGTGCCGTCAGTGGTGCCAGGGGCTCAACTAATGAAAAACTGTTTTTT. This codes for CAVSGARGSTNEKLFF.